A selection of T cell receptor beta chains follows, all from one sample in a study of T cell repertoires in cytomegalovirus infection. The antigens these receptors bind are not known. Via MiXCR, TCRdb re-called the reads, giving one row per CDR3 protein. Among 650,000 to 850,000 distinct CDR3 sequences listed, around 29% were seen once. The material sequenced was cultured CD8+ T cells from PBMCs, taken from culture after CMV antigen stimulation. These receptors all come from a human donor in good health (CMV status not recorded). Some clones in this sample may be carry-over from other donors' samples. CDR3s include the opening cysteine and the closing phenylalanine or tryptophan. Fields, in order: CDR3 DNA, CDR3 protein, D gene, V gene, clone size, J gene. The D gene is left open where the match is weak. Only some rows state a clone size, as once, few, many or a class for expanded clones.

DNA: TGTGCCAGCAGCTTAGTGGATGAGGGCTCGGGGGGCTACACCTTC; CDR3: CASSLVDEGSGGYTF; D: NA; V: TRBV7-6; size: NA; J: TRBJ1-2
DNA: TGTGCCACATTAGCGGGGGGGCCCATAGAGACCCAGTACTTC; CDR3: CATLAGGPIETQYF; D: TRBD2; V: TRBV7-2; size: few; J: TRBJ2-5
DNA: TGTGCCAGCAGCCTACGGACAGGCCCTAGCACAGATACGCAGTATTTT; CDR3: CASSLRTGPSTDTQYF; D: TRBD1; V: TRBV7-6; size: many; J: TRBJ2-3
DNA: TGTGCCAGCAGTTACCAGGGGGGACTAGTTGACAATGAGCAGTTCTTC; CDR3: CASSYQGGLVDNEQFF; D: NA; V: TRBV6-5; size: few; J: TRBJ2-1
DNA: TGTGCCAGCAGTCCTTTACAACTCGGGTACGAGCAGTACTTC; CDR3: CASSPLQLGYEQYF; D: NA; V: TRBV6-5; size: few; J: TRBJ2-7
DNA: TGTGCCAGCAGTGAAGCTGACCTAGTGGGCATTCAGTACTTC; CDR3: CASSEADLVGIQYF; D: NA; V: TRBV2; size: NA; J: TRBJ2-4
DNA: TGTGCCAGCAGTTCGTTAGCGGGGGACTCCTACAATGAGCAGTTCTTC; CDR3: CASSSLAGDSYNEQFF; D: TRBD2; V: TRBV28; size: NA; J: TRBJ2-1
DNA: TGTGCCAGCAGCTTGCCCAGGGCGCATGAGCAGTTCTTC; CDR3: CASSLPRAHEQFF; D: NA; V: TRBV5-6; size: NA; J: TRBJ2-1
DNA: TGCGCCAGCAGCCAAGAGCCAGCGGGGGGGCAAGAGACCCAGTACTTC; CDR3: CASSQEPAGGQETQYF; D: TRBD2; V: TRBV4-1; size: NA; J: TRBJ2-5
DNA: TGTGCCAGCAGCCCGGACCCCTACGAGCAGTACTTC; CDR3: CASSPDPYEQYF; D: NA; V: TRBV7-8; size: NA; J: TRBJ2-7
DNA: TGTGCCAGCAGCTTACCCGATGACAGGGGGAATCAGCCCCAGCATTTT; CDR3: CASSLPDDRGNQPQHF; D: TRBD1; V: TRBV7-8; size: many; J: TRBJ1-5
DNA: TGTGCCAGCAGTGTTTTTGAGCAGTTCTTC; CDR3: CASSVFEQFF; D: NA; V: TRBV6-1; size: NA; J: TRBJ2-1
DNA: TGCGCCAGCAGCCAAGATCCGTCAGGGAGCTCCTACGAGCAGTACTTC; CDR3: CASSQDPSGSSYEQYF; D: NA; V: TRBV4-1; size: NA; J: TRBJ2-7
DNA: TGTGCCAGCAGTGCCCTACCGAGAACCTACGAGCAGTACTTC; CDR3: CASSALPRTYEQYF; D: NA; V: TRBV6-1; size: NA; J: TRBJ2-7
DNA: TGTGCCAGCAGCTCCCTAGCGGGGGGCCCCGGGAATGAGCAGTTCTTC; CDR3: CASSSLAGGPGNEQFF; D: TRBD2; V: TRBV7-9; size: NA; J: TRBJ2-1
DNA: TGTGCCATCAGTGGAGGAAACACCATATATTTT; CDR3: CAISGGNTIYF; D: NA; V: TRBV10-3; size: few; J: TRBJ1-3
DNA: TGTGCCAGCAGCTTATGGGGGAATGAGCAGTTCTTC; CDR3: CASSLWGNEQFF; D: NA; V: TRBV27; size: many; J: TRBJ2-1
DNA: TGTGCCAGCAGTTTTCGAGGGGGCGGCTACAATGAGCAGTTCTTC; CDR3: CASSFRGGGYNEQFF; D: TRBD1; V: TRBV12-3/TRBV12-4; size: many; J: TRBJ2-1
DNA: TGTGCCACCAGCAGAGATAGCGCGTACAATGAGCAGTTCTTC; CDR3: CATSRDSAYNEQFF; D: NA; V: TRBV15; size: few; J: TRBJ2-1
DNA: TGTGCCAGCTCACCACCGACAGCAAGCTCCTACAATGAGCAGTTCTTC; CDR3: CASSPPTASSYNEQFF; D: NA; V: TRBV18; size: NA; J: TRBJ2-1
DNA: TGTGCCAGCAGCTTAGCTCCAGCGGGGGGCCCATCCTACAATGAGCAGTTCTTC; CDR3: CASSLAPAGGPSYNEQFF; D: TRBD2; V: TRBV7-8; size: NA; J: TRBJ2-1
DNA: TGCGCCAGCAGCCAAGAGGGGCAGACTACCGGGGAGCTGTTTTTT; CDR3: CASSQEGQTTGELFF; D: NA; V: TRBV4-1; size: NA; J: TRBJ2-2
DNA: TGTGCCAGCAGTGAAGCCGGCGGGGACCGGCCCCAGCATTTT; CDR3: CASSEAGGDRPQHF; D: NA; V: TRBV2; size: NA; J: TRBJ1-5
DNA: TGCCTCAAACAGTGGACAGGGAACACTGAAGCTTTCTTT; CDR3: CLKQWTGNTEAFF; D: TRBD1; V: TRBV7-9; size: NA; J: TRBJ1-1
DNA: TGTGCCAGCAGCCCCAGGGAGGACACCTATAATTCACCCCTCCACTTT; CDR3: CASSPREDTYNSPLHF; D: NA; V: TRBV7-9; size: many; J: TRBJ1-6
DNA: TGTGCCAGCAGCTACTCCAGGGGGCCCAACTATGGCTACACCTTC; CDR3: CASSYSRGPNYGYTF; D: TRBD1; V: TRBV5-4; size: few; J: TRBJ1-2
DNA: TGTGCCAGCAGTGAAGCCGGGACGGGTACCTACCAAGAGACCCAGTACTTC; CDR3: CASSEAGTGTYQETQYF; D: NA; V: TRBV2; size: NA; J: TRBJ2-5
DNA: TGTGCCATCAGTGAAGGCAGCTCTCGGGAGACCCAGTACTTC; CDR3: CAISEGSSRETQYF; D: NA; V: TRBV10-3; size: NA; J: TRBJ2-5
DNA: TGTGCCAGCAGTTGGACCGGGACAGTGGATCAGCCCCAGCATTTT; CDR3: CASSWTGTVDQPQHF; D: TRBD1; V: TRBV6-6; size: NA; J: TRBJ1-5
DNA: TGTGCCAGCAGACTAACAGGGGGCCACGGGGAGCTGTTTTTT; CDR3: CASRLTGGHGELFF; D: TRBD1; V: TRBV2; size: NA; J: TRBJ2-2
DNA: TGTGCCAGCAGTTTATCCACCGGACTAGCGGGGGCGGTCACAGATACGCAGTATTTT; CDR3: CASSLSTGLAGAVTDTQYF; D: TRBD2; V: TRBV27; size: NA; J: TRBJ2-3
DNA: TGTGCCACCAGTGATTGGGGGGACAATCAGCCCCAGCATTTT; CDR3: CATSDWGDNQPQHF; D: NA; V: TRBV24-1; size: few; J: TRBJ1-5
DNA: TGTGCCAGCAGCTCGAGCGGGGGCACGTACGAGCAGTACTTC; CDR3: CASSSSGGTYEQYF; D: TRBD2; V: TRBV7-6; size: many; J: TRBJ2-7
DNA: TGTGCCAGCAGTTACACCATGAACACCGGGGTGCTGTTTTTT; CDR3: CASSYTMNTGVLFF; D: NA; V: TRBV6-2/TRBV6-3; size: NA; J: TRBJ2-2
DNA: TGCGCCAGCAGCTTTACAGGGGCTCTCACCGGGGAGCTGTTTTTT; CDR3: CASSFTGALTGELFF; D: TRBD1; V: TRBV5-1; size: NA; J: TRBJ2-2
DNA: TGTGCCAGCAGGTTATCTGGGGTCGACACTGAAGCTTTCTTT; CDR3: CASRLSGVDTEAFF; D: NA; V: TRBV12-3/TRBV12-4; size: many; J: TRBJ1-1
DNA: TGTGCCAGCAGCTCCCACGGGGGCAGCTCCTACGAGCAGTACTTC; CDR3: CASSSHGGSSYEQYF; D: NA; V: TRBV7-9; size: many; J: TRBJ2-7
DNA: TGTGCCAGCAGCCAAGTCCTTACCGGGACAGGGTGGTCCGACGAGCAGTACTTC; CDR3: CASSQVLTGTGWSDEQYF; D: TRBD1; V: TRBV14; size: NA; J: TRBJ2-7
DNA: TGTGCCAGCAGTGACAGGTATAGCAATGAGCAGTTCTTC; CDR3: CASSDRYSNEQFF; D: NA; V: TRBV27; size: few; J: TRBJ2-1
DNA: TGTGCCAGCAGCTCGGCTGGGGGCGTCGAAGAAAAACTGTTTTTT; CDR3: CASSSAGGVEEKLFF; D: NA; V: TRBV7-9; size: few; J: TRBJ1-4